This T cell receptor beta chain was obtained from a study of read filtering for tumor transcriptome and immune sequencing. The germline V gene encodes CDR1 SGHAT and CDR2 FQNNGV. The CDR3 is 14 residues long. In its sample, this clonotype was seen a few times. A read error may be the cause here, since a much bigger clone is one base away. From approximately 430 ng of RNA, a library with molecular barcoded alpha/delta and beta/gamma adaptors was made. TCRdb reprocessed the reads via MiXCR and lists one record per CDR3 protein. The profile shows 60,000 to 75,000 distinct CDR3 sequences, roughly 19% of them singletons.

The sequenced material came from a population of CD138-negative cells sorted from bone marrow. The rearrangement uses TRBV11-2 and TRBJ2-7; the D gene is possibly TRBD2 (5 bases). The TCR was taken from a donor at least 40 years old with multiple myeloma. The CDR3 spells CASSLGVGSYEQSF. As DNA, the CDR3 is TGTGCCAGCAGCTTGGGAGTAGGGTCCTACGAGCAGTCCTTC.